These 5 T cell receptor beta chains came from one sample sequenced in a study of blood T cell repertoires in COVID-19. Repertoires were generated with immunoSEQ multiplex PCR, while TCRdb's copy carries only in-frame clones and drops some. The data hold 250,000 to 300,000 clones, with around 88% observed a single time. Sequenced: peripheral blood. These receptors originate from a woman in her 70s with COVID-19, enrolled during active disease.

The gene calls are TRBV12-3 or TRBV12-4 and TRBJ2-1; 8 bases are shared with TRBD2. V shed 10 bases, J shed 11 bases, and the junction held 4 bases outside the gene matches. This CDR3 spans 10 amino acids. CDR3 sequence reads: CATREGKQFF. The CDR3 DNA sequence: TGTGCCACCCGGGAGGGGAAGCAGTTCTTC.

The chain carries TRBV6-2 or TRBV6-3 and TRBJ1-6; 9 positions agree with TRBD1. The CDR3 has 14 residues. Trimming took 0 bases from V and 10 from J; bases not matched to a gene: 1. Germline lookup yields CDR1 MNHEY and CDR2 SVGEGT. CDR3 residues: CASSYSGQGSPLHF. The CDR3 nucleotides read TGTGCCAGCAGTTACTCGGGACAGGGATCACCCCTCCACTTT.

The J gene is TRBJ2-7, the V gene TRBV7-3; TRBD1 matches at 8 bases. J was trimmed by 6 bases and V by 5 bases; bases with no gene match: 6. CDR1 and CDR2 from the germline V gene are SGHTA and FQGTGA. The CDR3 is made up of 13 amino acids. For the CDR3, the DNA is TGTGCCAGCAGCCGGAGACAGGGGTCCGAGCAGTACTTC. It translates to CASSRRQGSEQYF.

The chain recombines TRBV19 with TRBJ1-5; 9 bases fit TRBD1. Germline V CDR1 and CDR2: LNHDA, SQIVND (reference sequence). The junction had 7 bases not matched to a gene; V was cut back by 4 bases and J by 6 bases. This CDR3 contains 15 residues. The CDR3 sequence: CASSRGTGRAQPQHF. The DNA of the CDR3 is TGTGCCAGTAGTAGAGGGACAGGGAGGGCTCAGCCCCAGCATTTT.

This chain joins TRBV15 and TRBJ2-5; TRBD2 is a possible D gene (5 bases). The CDR3 contains 17 residues. V lost 0 bases and J lost 4, with 18 bases in between. Germline-derived CDR1 and CDR2 are LNHNV and YYDKDF (reference sequence). The CDR3 loop is CATSRETPVLAPETQYF. In nucleotides, the CDR3 is TGTGCCACCAGCAGAGAAACCCCAGTTCTAGCCCCAGAGACCCAGTACTTC.